Listed here are 27 T cell receptor beta chains from one sample, sequenced in a study of B cell selection in AIRE deficiency. CD4+CD127+ cells were sorted as the conventional CD4 T cells. Sequencing was performed with immunoSEQ multiplex PCR; in TCRdb, only in-frame clones are kept and a portion is missing. This table holds about 24,000 clones, approximately 97% found once. The sample was conventional CD4+ T cells sorted from PBMCs. The receptors shown here come from a human donor with AIRE deficiency.

J is TRBJ2-7 and V is TRBV5-1, with 13 bases aligning to TRBD2. Germline V gene lookup returns CDR1 SGHRS and CDR2 YFSETQ. V was clipped by 1 base and J by 8 bases; unmatched bases: 6. This CDR3 region has 15 residues. The CDR3 here is CASSLRGLAGDQQYF. The CDR3 bases are TGCGCCAGCAGCTTGCGTGGACTAGCGGGAGACCAGCAGTACTTC. Based on the CDR3 plus reference TRBV5-1 and TRBJ2-7, the full variable domain is KAGVTQTPRYLIKTRGQQVTLSCSPISGHRSVSWYQQTPGQGLQFLFEYFSETQRNKGNFPGRFSGRQFSNSRSEMNVSTLELGDSALYLCASSLRGLAGDQQYFGPGTRLTVT.

As DNA, the CDR3 is TGTGCCAGTAACTGGGCTAGCGGGGATAGCACAGATACGCAGTATTTT. Its translation: CASNWASGDSTDTQYF. J is TRBJ2-3 and V is TRBV19, with TRBD2 identical over 9 bases. J gave up 0 bases and V 7 bases, and 8 bases lay outside the gene matches. Per germline, CDR1 LNHDA and CDR2 SQIVND (reference sequence). The CDR3 is 16 amino acids.

The chain combines TRBV2 with TRBJ2-1, with a possible D match to TRBD1 (6 bases). Deletions cut 6 bases from V and 2 bases from J, with 14 bases between. This CDR3 is built from 15 residues. In germline, CDR1 is SNHLY, CDR2 FYNNEI. CDR3 sequence reads: CASSATGQTYNEQFF. DNA for the CDR3: TGTGCCAGCAGCGCTACGGGACAAACCTACAATGAGCAGTTCTTC.

This chain links TRBV11-3 with TRBJ2-7; 11 bases match TRBD2. This CDR3 spans 18 amino acids. The V gene end was trimmed by 0 bases and the J gene end by 4 bases; junction bases not matched to a gene: 11. Germline V lookup: CDR1 SGHNT, CDR2 YENEEA. The CDR3 bases are TGTGCCAGCAGCTTAGATGATAGCGGGAGGGCTTTGGTGTACGAGCAGTACTTC. As protein: CASSLDDSGRALVYEQYF.

This chain joins TRBV2 and TRBJ2-1; TRBD2 matches at 9 bases. The V gene's germline CDR1 is SNHLY and CDR2 FYNNEI. Germline trimming cut 8 bases from V and 4 bases from J; bases unmatched to any gene: 6. The CDR3 extends over 14 amino acids. The CDR3 DNA follows: TGTGCCAGCGAAGTAGCGGGAGTGTACAATGAGCAGTTCTTC. Translation: CASEVAGVYNEQFF.

The gene calls are TRBV11-1 and TRBJ2-7; either TRBD1 or TRBD2 may supply D (6 bases each). Germline loops: CDR1 SGHAT, CDR2 FQDESV (reference sequence). Trimming took off 2 bases at V and 1 base at J, with 9 bases between the two ends. The CDR3 runs to 14 residues. The CDR3 region has the DNA TGTGCCAGCAGCTTACGGGGGCGATCCTACGAGCAGTACTTC. It is translated as CASSLRGRSYEQYF.

This clone was observed a few times. This chain connects TRBV29-1 to TRBJ2-1; D unresolved. CDR1 SQVTM and CDR2 ANQGSEA come from the germline V gene. CDR3 length: 15 residues. Trimming took off 1 base at V and 0 bases at J, with 10 bases between the two ends. The CDR3 loop is CSVEGHLSSYNEQFF. The CDR3 nucleotides read TGCAGCGTTGAAGGACATTTGAGCTCCTACAATGAGCAGTTCTTC.

This chain links TRBV19 with TRBJ1-5; D gene ambiguous. This CDR3 region has 12 residues. CDR1 LNHDA and CDR2 SQIVND come from the germline V gene (reference sequence). Trimming took off 3 bases at V and 4 bases at J, with 4 bases between the two ends. Here the CDR3 reads CASSMINQPQHF. Here the CDR3 DNA reads TGTGCCAGTAGTATGATTAATCAGCCCCAGCATTTT. Full variable domain (remainder filled in from reference TRBV19 and TRBJ1-5): DGGITQSPKYLFRKEGQNVTLSCEQNLNHDAMYWYRQDPGQGLRLIYYSQIVNDFQKGDIAEGYSVSREKKESFPLTVTSAQKNPTAFYLCASSMINQPQHFGDGTRLSIL.

This chain connects TRBV2 to TRBJ2-5, with TRBD1 matching 8 bases. Trimming took 4 bases from V and 5 from J; bases not matched to a gene: 9. Germline V gene lookup returns CDR1 SNHLY and CDR2 FYNNEI. The CDR3 extends over 15 amino acids. Written as DNA, the CDR3 is TGTGCCAGCAGTGCAGTGCTTCAGGGGGCCGAGACCCAGTACTTC. Protein sequence: CASSAVLQGAETQYF.

The chain joins TRBV19 to TRBJ1-1; the D is unclear. Trimming took off 0 bases at V and 0 bases at J, with 2 bases between the two ends. Germline-derived CDR1 and CDR2 are LNHDA and SQIVND (reference sequence). The CDR3 extends over 13 amino acids. In DNA, the CDR3 is TGTGCCAGTAGTATAGAGTTGAACACTGAAGCTTTCTTT. This gives the protein CASSIELNTEAFF.

Written as DNA, the CDR3 is TGCGCCAGCAGCCCCGAGGGGGCCTACGAGCAGTACTTC. This codes for CASSPEGAYEQYF. This sequence joins TRBV5-1 and TRBJ2-7; the D gene is possibly TRBD1 (6 bases). Germline CDR1 SGHRS, CDR2 YFSETQ. Trimming removed 4 bases from V and 2 bases from J, with 10 bases in between. This CDR3 region has 13 residues. Filled out from reference TRBV5-1 and TRBJ2-7, the complete variable domain reads KAGVTQTPRYLIKTRGQQVTLSCSPISGHRSVSWYQQTPGQGLQFLFEYFSETQRNKGNFPGRFSGRQFSNSRSEMNVSTLELGDSALYLCASSPEGAYEQYFGPGTRLTVT.

J is TRBJ1-1 and V is TRBV19, with D perhaps matching TRBD1 (5 bases). The ends were cut back, 4 bases at V and 7 bases at J, with 16 bases in the middle. Germline values: CDR1 LNHDA, CDR2 SQIVND (reference sequence). The CDR3 loop spans 14 amino acids. The CDR3 nucleotides read TGTGCCAGTAGTAAAGCGAGGGGTGGGTTTGAAGCTTTCTTT. Amino acids: CASSKARGGFEAFF.

This chain uses TRBV18 with TRBJ2-3; D remains unclear. The CDR3 contains 14 residues. Trimming stripped 3 bases from V and 2 bases from J, with 9 bases between. Germline values: CDR1 KGHSH, CDR2 LQKENI. DNA for the CDR3: TGTGCCAGCTCACCCGGAGTGGACACAGATACGCAGTATTTT. It specifies CASSPGVDTDTQYF. Full variable domain (remainder filled in from reference TRBV18 and TRBJ2-3): NAGVMQNPRHLVRRRGQEARLRCSPMKGHSHVYWYRQLPEEGLKFMVYLQKENIIDESGMPKERFSAEFPKEGPSILRIQQVVRGDSAAYFCASSPGVDTDTQYFGPGTRLTVL.

This rearrangement joins TRBV1 to TRBJ2-2; TRBD1 is taken as the D call from the table, unchecked against the DNA. TRBV1 represents a pseudogene. The CDR3 sequence is 15 residues long. This CDR3 is CTSGGDRGPHGELFF. The DNA for the CDR3 is TGCACCAGCGGGGGGGACAGGGGGCCTCACGGGGAGCTGTTTTTT.

This chain uses TRBV7-9 with TRBJ2-7; D remains ambiguous. Between the trimmed V and J ends, which lost 8 bases and 2 bases, there was a span of 10 bases. The germline V gene encodes CDR1 SEHNR and CDR2 FQNEAQ (reference sequence). The CDR3 spans 12 residues. The CDR3 loop is CASGLGPYEQYF. CDR3 nucleotide sequence: TGTGCCAGCGGCCTCGGACCCTACGAGCAGTACTTC.

This chain uses TRBV9 with TRBJ1-1; TRBD1 agrees at 9 bases. In germline, CDR1 is SGDLS, CDR2 YYNGEE. V dropped 0 bases and J dropped 5; count of bases not matched to a gene: 2. CDR3 length equals 14 residues. The CDR3 loop reads CASSVATGGTEAFF. CDR3 DNA sequence: TGTGCCAGCAGCGTAGCGACAGGGGGAACTGAAGCTTTCTTT.

V is TRBV9 and J is TRBJ2-3; a weak D match, TRBD1 (6 bases). Germline CDR1 SGDLS, CDR2 YYNGEE. The V and J ends lost 4 bases and 6 bases respectively, with 18 bases between them. The CDR3 is 15 residues long. The CDR3 nucleotides read TGTGCCAGCAGCACCCTGGACAGTTTGATGGATACGCAGTATTTT. Translating gives CASSTLDSLMDTQYF.

The V and J genes are TRBV5-6 and TRBJ1-4, with a tentative D call TRBD1 (6 bases). The CDR3 is made up of 15 amino acids. V lost 4 bases and J 5 bases, leaving 15 bases between the germline ends. The V gene's germline CDR1 is SGHDT and CDR2 YYEEEE. CDR3 DNA: TGTGCCAGCAGCCCCGGGCAGGGGCCAAATGAAAAACTGTTTTTT. Translated: CASSPGQGPNEKLFF.

The V and J genes are TRBV7-6 and TRBJ2-7; either TRBD1 or TRBD2 may supply D (5 bases each). This CDR3 has 15 amino acids. CDR1 is SGHVS, CDR2 FNYEAQ, per germline. Trimming took 0 bases from V and 0 from J, leaving 9 bases between them. CDR3 sequence reads: CASSLAWGTSYEQYF. CDR3 sequence (DNA): TGTGCCAGCAGCTTAGCGTGGGGGACCTCCTACGAGCAGTACTTC.

The chain carries TRBV4-3 and TRBJ2-3; 11 nucleotides match TRBD2. CDR1 LGHNA and CDR2 YSLEER come from the germline V gene. The J segment lost 4 bases and the V segment lost 1 base, leaving 4 bases of the junction unmatched. The CDR3 sequence is 16 residues long. Here the CDR3 DNA reads TGCGCCAGCAGCCAAGTAGCGGGAGGGCAGGCAGATACGCAGTATTTT. This sequence encodes CASSQVAGGQADTQYF.

The CDR3 DNA follows: TGTGCCAGCAGTCACTGGGACAGCCCCTACGAGCAGTACTTC. It is translated as CASSHWDSPYEQYF. The V gene is TRBV27, the J gene TRBJ2-7, with 7 bases fitting TRBD1. The CDR3 spans 14 residues. Germline CDR1 is MNHEY and CDR2 is SMNVEV (reference sequence). Trimming at V came to 5 bases and at J to 2 bases, leaving 6 bases not matched to a gene.

The chain joins TRBV28 to TRBJ2-3; the match to TRBD2 covers 7 bases. The CDR3 is 16 residues long. Germline assignment: CDR1 MDHEN and CDR2 SYDVKM. V was pared by 4 bases and J by 1 base, with 8 bases of the junction left unmatched. The CDR3 loop reads CASSCVSRECTDTQYF. CDR3 DNA sequence: TGTGCCAGCAGTTGTGTTTCGCGGGAGTGCACAGATACGCAGTATTTT. Complete variable domain (other parts from reference TRBV28 and TRBJ2-3): DVKVTQSSRYLVKRTGEKVFLECVQDMDHENMFWYRQDPGLGLRLIYFSYDVKMKEKGDIPEGYSVSREKKERFSLILESASTNQTSMYLCASSCVSRECTDTQYFGPGTRLTVL.

The chain recombines TRBV7-2 with TRBJ2-3, with 13 bases aligning to TRBD2. With 3 bases clipped from V and 2 bases from J, the junction kept 5 bases outside the gene matches. The CDR3 extends over 17 amino acids. Germline V gene sequence: CDR1 SGHTA, CDR2 FQGNSA. The CDR3 loop reads CASSFWTSGGNTDTQYF. Here the CDR3 DNA reads TGTGCCAGCAGCTTTTGGACTAGCGGGGGCAACACAGATACGCAGTATTTT.

The V call is TRBV18, the J call TRBJ1-5, with a tentative D call TRBD1 (6 bases). V was pared by 6 bases and J by 7 bases, with 16 bases between. Germline V CDR1 and CDR2: KGHSH, LQKENI. This CDR3 comprises 14 residues. The DNA for the CDR3 is TGTGCCAGCTCCAACCAGGGGAATGGGCAGCCCCAGCATTTT. This encodes CASSNQGNGQPQHF.

The genes are TRBV2 and TRBJ2-5; D unresolved. The CDR3 contains 13 residues. The germline CDR1 and CDR2 sequences are SNHLY and FYNNEI. Trimming removed 8 bases at V and 4 bases at J, with 14 bases between. The CDR3 bases are TGTGCCAGCTCCTTTCCCCTACGAGAGACCCAGTACTTC. Its protein is CASSFPLRETQYF.

V gene TRBV5-4 combines with J gene TRBJ1-3; D remains ambiguous. CDR1 and CDR2 (germline): SGHNT, YYREEE (reference sequence). The CDR3 covers 14 residues. Trimming stripped 5 bases from V and 1 base from J, with 10 bases between. CDR3 bases: TGTGCCAGCAGGCGGGAAGCGTCTGGAAACACCATATATTTT. This translates into CASRREASGNTIYF. Full variable domain (outside the CDR3, taken from reference TRBV5-4 and TRBJ1-3): ETGVTQSPTHLIKTRGQQVTLRCSSQSGHNTVSWYQQALGQGPQFIFQYYREEENGRGNFPPRFSGLQFPNYSSELNVNALELDDSALYLCASRREASGNTIYFGEGSWLTVV.

V gene TRBV7-2 combines with J gene TRBJ2-5; either TRBD1 or TRBD2 may supply D (6 bases each). The V end lost 3 bases, the J end lost 7 bases, and 18 bases lay between the germline ends. Germline CDR1 is SGHTA and CDR2 is FQGNSA. The CDR3 consists of 15 residues. The CDR3 DNA reads TGTGCCAGCAGCTTCGGGGGCCTCCCTATGCGGACCCAGTACTTC. As protein: CASSFGGLPMRTQYF.